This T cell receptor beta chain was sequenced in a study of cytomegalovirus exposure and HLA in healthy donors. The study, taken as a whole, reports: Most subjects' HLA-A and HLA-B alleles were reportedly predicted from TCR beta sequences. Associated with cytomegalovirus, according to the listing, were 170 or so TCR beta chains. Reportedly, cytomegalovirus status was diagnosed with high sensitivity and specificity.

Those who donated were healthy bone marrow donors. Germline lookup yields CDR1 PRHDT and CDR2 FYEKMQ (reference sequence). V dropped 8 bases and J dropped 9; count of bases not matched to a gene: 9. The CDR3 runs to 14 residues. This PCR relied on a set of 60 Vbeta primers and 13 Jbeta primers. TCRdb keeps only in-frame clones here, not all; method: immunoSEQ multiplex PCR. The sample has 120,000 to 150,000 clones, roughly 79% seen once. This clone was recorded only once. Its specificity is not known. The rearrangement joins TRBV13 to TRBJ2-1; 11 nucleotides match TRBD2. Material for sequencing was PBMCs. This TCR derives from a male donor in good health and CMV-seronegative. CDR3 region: CASRRLAGRAEQFF. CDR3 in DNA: TGTGCCAGCCGACGACTAGCGGGGCGTGCTGAGCAGTTCTTC.